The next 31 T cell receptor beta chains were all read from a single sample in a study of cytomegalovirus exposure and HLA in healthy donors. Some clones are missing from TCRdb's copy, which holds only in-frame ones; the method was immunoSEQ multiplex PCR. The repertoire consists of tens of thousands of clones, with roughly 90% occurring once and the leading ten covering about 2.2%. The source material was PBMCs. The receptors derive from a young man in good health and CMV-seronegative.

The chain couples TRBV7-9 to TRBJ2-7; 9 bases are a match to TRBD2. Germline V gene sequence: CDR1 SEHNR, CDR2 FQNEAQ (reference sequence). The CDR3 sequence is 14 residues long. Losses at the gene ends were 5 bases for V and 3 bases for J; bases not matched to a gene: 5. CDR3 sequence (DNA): TGTGCCAGCAGCGAAGCTAGCGGGATCTACGAGCAGTACTTC. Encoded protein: CASSEASGIYEQYF. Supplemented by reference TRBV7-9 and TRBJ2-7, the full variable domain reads DTGVSQNPRHKITKRGQNVTFRCDPISEHNRLYWYRQTLGQGPEFLTYFQNEAQLEKSRLLSDRFSAERPKGSFSTLEIQRTEQGDSAMYLCASSEASGIYEQYFGPGTRLTVT.

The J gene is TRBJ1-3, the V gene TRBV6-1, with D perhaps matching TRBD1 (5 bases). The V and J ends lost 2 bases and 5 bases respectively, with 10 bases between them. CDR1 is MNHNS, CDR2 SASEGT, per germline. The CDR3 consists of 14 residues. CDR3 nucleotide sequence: TGTGCCAGCAGTGAACTGGCAGGGAGAAACACCATATATTTT. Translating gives CASSELAGRNTIYF.

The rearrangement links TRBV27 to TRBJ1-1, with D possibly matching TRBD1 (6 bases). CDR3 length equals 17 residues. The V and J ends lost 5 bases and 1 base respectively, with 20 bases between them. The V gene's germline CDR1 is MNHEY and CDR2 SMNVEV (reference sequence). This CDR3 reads CASSPPRPTGGNTEAFF. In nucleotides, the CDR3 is TGTGCCAGCAGTCCGCCACGTCCGACAGGCGGGAACACTGAAGCTTTCTTT.

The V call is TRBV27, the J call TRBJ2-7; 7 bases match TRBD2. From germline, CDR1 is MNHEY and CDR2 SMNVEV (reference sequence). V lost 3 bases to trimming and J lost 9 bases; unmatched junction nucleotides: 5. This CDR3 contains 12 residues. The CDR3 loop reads CASSFPRGVQYF. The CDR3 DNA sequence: TGTGCCAGCAGTTTTCCCCGGGGGGTGCAGTACTTC.

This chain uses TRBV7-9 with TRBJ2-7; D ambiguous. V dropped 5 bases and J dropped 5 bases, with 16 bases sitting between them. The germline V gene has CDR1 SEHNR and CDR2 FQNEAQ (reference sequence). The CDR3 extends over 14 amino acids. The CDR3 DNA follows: TGTGCCAGCAGCCCGAGGAGTGGGTCGGACGAGCAGTACTTC. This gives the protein CASSPRSGSDEQYF.

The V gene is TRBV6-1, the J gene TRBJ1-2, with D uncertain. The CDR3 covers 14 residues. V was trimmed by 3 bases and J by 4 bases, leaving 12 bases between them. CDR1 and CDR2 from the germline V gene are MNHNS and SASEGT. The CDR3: CASSELEEIYGYTF. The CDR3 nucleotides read TGTGCCAGCAGTGAGCTCGAGGAGATCTATGGCTACACCTTC.

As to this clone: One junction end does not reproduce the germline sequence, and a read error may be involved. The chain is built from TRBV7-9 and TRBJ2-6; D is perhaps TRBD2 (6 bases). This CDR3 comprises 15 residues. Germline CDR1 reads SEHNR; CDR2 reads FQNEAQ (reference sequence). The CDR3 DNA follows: TGTGCCAGCAGCCTAGCGTCAGCTGGGGCCAACGTCCTGACTTTC. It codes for CASSLASAGANVLTF.

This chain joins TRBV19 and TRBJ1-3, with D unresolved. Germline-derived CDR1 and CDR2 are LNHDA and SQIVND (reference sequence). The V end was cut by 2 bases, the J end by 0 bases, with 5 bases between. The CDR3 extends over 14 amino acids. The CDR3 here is CASSISGSGNTIYF. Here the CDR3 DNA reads TGTGCCAGTAGTATATCAGGCTCTGGAAACACCATATATTTT.

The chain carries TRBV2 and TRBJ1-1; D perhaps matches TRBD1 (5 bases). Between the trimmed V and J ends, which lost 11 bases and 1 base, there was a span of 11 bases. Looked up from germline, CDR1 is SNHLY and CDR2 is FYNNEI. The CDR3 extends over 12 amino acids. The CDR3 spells CAGRRGNTEAFF. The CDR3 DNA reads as TGTGCCGGACGGAGGGGGAACACTGAAGCTTTCTTT.

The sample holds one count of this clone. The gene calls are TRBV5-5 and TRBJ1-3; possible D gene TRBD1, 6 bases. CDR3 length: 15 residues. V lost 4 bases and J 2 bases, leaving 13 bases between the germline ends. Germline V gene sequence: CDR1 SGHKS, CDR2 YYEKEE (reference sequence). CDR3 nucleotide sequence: TGTGCCAGCAGCAGGACAGAGCTCACTGGAAACACCATATATTTT. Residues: CASSRTELTGNTIYF. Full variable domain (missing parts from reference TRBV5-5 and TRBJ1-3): DAGVTQSPTHLIKTRGQQVTLRCSPISGHKSVSWYQQVLGQGPQFIFQYYEKEERGRGNFPDRFSARQFPNYSSELNVNALLLGDSALYLCASSRTELTGNTIYFGEGSWLTVV.

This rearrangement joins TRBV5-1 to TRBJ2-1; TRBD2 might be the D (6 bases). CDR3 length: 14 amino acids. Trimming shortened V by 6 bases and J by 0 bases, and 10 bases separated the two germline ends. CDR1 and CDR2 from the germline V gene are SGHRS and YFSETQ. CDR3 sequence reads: CASKDGSSYNEQFF. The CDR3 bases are TGCGCCAGCAAGGACGGGAGCTCCTACAATGAGCAGTTCTTC.

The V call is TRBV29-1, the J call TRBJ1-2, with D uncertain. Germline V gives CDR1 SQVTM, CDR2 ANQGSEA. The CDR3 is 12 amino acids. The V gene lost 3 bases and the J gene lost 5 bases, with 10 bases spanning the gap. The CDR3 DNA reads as TGCAGCGTTGAGTGGGCAGGTTATGGCTACACCTTC. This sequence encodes CSVEWAGYGYTF.

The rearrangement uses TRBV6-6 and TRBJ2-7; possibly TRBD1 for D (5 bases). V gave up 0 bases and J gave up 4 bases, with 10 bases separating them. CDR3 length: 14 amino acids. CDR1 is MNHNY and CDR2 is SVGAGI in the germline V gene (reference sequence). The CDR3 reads CASSYSRQGYEQYF. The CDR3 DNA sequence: TGTGCCAGCAGTTACTCGCGGCAGGGATACGAGCAGTACTTC.

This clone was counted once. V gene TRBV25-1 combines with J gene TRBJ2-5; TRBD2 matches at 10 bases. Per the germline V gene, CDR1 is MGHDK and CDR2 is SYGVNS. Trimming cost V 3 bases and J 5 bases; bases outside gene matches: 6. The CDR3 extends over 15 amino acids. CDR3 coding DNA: TGTGCCAGCAGTGACTCTAGCGGGAGAATGGAGACCCAGTACTTC. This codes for CASSDSSGRMETQYF.

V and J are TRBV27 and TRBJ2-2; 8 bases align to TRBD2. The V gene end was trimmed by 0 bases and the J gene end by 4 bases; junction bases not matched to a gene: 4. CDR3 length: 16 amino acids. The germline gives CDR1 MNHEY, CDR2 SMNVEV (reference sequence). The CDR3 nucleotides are TGTGCCAGCAGTTTATCTAGCGGGGTGGGCACCGGGGAGCTGTTTTTT. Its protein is CASSLSSGVGTGELFF.

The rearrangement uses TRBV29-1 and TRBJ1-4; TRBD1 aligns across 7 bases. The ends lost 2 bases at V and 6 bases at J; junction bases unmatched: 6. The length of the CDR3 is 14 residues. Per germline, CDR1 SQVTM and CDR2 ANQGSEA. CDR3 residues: CSVEQGGVDEKLFF. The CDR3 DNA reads TGCAGCGTTGAACAGGGGGGAGTAGATGAAAAACTGTTTTTT.

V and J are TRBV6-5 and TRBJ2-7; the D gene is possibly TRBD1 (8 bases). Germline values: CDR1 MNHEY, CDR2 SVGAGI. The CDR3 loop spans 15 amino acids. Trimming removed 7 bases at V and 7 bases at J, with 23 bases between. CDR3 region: CASTNRGGVSREQYF. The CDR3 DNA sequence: TGTGCCAGCACCAACAGGGGGGGGGTATCGCGGGAGCAGTACTTC.

CDR3 DNA sequence: TGTGCCAGCAGTTGGACTAGAGGAGAGACCCAGTACTTC. Translating it yields CASSWTRGETQYF. The chain is built from TRBV27 and TRBJ2-5, with 7 nucleotides matching TRBD2. Germline V lookup: CDR1 MNHEY, CDR2 SMNVEV (reference sequence). V gave up 4 bases and J gave up 4 bases; unmatched junction bases: 3. The CDR3 has 13 residues.

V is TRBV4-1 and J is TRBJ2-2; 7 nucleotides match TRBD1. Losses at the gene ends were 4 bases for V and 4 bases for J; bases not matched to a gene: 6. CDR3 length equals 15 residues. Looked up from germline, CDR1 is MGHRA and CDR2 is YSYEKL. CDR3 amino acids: CASSRRQGSTGELFF. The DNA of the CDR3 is TGCGCCAGCAGCCGACGACAGGGTAGCACCGGGGAGCTGTTTTTT.

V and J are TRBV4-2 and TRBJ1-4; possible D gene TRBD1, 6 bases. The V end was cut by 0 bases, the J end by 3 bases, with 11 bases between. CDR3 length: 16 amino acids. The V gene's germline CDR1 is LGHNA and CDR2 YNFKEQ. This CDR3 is CASSQDRGPANEKLFF. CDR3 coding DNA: TGTGCCAGCAGCCAAGACAGGGGCCCGGCTAATGAAAAACTGTTTTTT.

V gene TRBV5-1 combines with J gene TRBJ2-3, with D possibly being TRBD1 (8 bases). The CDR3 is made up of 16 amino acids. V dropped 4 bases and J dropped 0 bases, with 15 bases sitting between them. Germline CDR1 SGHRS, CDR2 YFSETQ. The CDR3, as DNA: TGCGCCAGCAGCACAGGACAGGGAGGGAGCACAGATACGCAGTATTTT. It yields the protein CASSTGQGGSTDTQYF.

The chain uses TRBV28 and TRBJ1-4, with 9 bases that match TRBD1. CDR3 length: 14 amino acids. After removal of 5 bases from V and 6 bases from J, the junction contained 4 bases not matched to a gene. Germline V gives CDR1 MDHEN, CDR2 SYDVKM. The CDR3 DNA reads TGTGCCAGCAGTGTCCGGGACAGGGATGAAAAACTGTTTTTT. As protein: CASSVRDRDEKLFF.

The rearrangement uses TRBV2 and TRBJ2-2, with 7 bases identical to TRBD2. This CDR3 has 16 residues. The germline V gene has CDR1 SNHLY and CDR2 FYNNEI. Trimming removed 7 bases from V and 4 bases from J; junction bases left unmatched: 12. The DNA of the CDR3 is TGTGCCAGCACTGGATACGCGGGGGACCCCACCGGGGAGCTGTTTTTT. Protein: CASTGYAGDPTGELFF.

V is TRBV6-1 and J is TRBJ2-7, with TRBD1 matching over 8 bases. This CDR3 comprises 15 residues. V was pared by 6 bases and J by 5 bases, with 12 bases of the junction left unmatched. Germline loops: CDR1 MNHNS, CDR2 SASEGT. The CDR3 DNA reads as TGTGCCAGCAGCAAGAGGACAGGGACCAGCGACGAGCAGTACTTC. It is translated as CASSKRTGTSDEQYF.

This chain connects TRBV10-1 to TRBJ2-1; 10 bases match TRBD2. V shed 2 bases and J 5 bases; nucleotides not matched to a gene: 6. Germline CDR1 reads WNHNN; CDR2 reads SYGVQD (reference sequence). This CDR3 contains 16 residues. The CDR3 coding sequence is TGCGCCAGCAGTGAGCCGGGGACTAGCGCCCACAATGAGCAGTTCTTC. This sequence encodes CASSEPGTSAHNEQFF.

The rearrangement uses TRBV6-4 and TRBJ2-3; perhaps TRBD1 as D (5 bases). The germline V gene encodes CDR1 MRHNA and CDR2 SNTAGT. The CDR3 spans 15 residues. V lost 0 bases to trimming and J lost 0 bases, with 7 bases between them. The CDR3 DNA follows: TGTGCCAGCAGTGACTCGCAGGGTAGCACAGATACGCAGTATTTT. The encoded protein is CASSDSQGSTDTQYF.

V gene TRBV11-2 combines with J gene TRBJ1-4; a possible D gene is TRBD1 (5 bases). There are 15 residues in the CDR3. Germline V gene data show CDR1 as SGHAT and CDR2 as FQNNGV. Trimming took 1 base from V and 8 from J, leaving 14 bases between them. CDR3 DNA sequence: TGTGCCAGCAGCTTAGTCGGCAGGGAATTGGAAAAACTGTTTTTT. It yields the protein CASSLVGRELEKLFF.

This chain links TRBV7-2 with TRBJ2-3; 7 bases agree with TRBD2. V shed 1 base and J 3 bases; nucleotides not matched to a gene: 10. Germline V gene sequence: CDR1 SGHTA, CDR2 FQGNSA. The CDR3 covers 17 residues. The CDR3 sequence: CASSLGRGLEGTDTQYF. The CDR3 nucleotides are TGTGCCAGCAGCTTAGGCAGAGGACTAGAGGGGACAGATACGCAGTATTTT.

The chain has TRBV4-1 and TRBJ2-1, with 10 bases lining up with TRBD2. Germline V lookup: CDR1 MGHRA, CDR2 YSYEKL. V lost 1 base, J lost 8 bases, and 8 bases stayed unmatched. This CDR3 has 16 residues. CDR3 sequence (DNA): TGCGCCAGCAGCCAAGTATTTCAGCGGGGGGGCCATGAGCAGTTCTTC. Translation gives CASSQVFQRGGHEQFF.

CDR3 sequence reads: CASSLYADISYEQYF. CDR3 coding DNA: TGTGCCAGCAGTTTATACGCCGACATCTCCTACGAGCAGTACTTC. The chain joins TRBV27 to TRBJ2-5; D not resolved. The tail of the sequence fits TRBJ2-7 better, so the J call may be wrong. Germline CDR1 reads MNHEY; CDR2 reads SMNVEV (reference sequence). The CDR3 is made up of 15 amino acids.

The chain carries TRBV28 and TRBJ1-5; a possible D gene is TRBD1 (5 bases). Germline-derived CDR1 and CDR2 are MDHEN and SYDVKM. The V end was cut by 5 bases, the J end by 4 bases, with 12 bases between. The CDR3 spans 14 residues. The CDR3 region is CASSRATVNQPQHF. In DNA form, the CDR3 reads TGTGCCAGCAGTCGGGCGACAGTAAATCAGCCCCAGCATTTT.